This T cell receptor (beta chain) was observed in a study of beta chain features in type 1 diabetes. Study background: Patient and healthy donor groups were alike in age, gender and cell yields.

Of the isolated RNA, all was reverse transcribed, and so the sequenced material was expressed TCRB transcripts. Assay used: immunoSEQ multiplex PCR; TCRdb lists only in-frame clones, some missing. In the table there are more than 550,000 clones, over 13% of which are singletons. J was trimmed by 3 bases and V by 6 bases; bases with no gene match: 3. CDR3 length: 14 residues. From germline, CDR1 is SEHNR and CDR2 FQNEAQ (reference sequence). Study-level findings and limits: Shortening of TCRB CDR3s, moderate but significant, appeared in all four CD4+ subsets of Type 1 diabetes patients. Among type 1 diabetes patients, VDJ junctions had fewer insertions and more deletions.

In total, each donor contributed a single heparinised blood draw that averaged about 110 mL. Purities over 95% were achieved in all sorted populations. As concerns this clone: The antigen remains unidentified.

The genes are TRBV7-9 and TRBJ2-7; 12 bases line up with TRBD2. Sequencing was done on a sample of naive CD4+ T cells from blood. This TCR derives from a man younger than 35 with type 1 diabetes. CDR3 in amino acids: CASRLAGGNYEQYF. CDR3 sequence (DNA): TGTGCCAGCAGACTAGCGGGAGGAAACTACGAGCAGTACTTC. Filled out from reference TRBV7-9 and TRBJ2-7, the complete variable domain reads DTGVSQNPRHKITKRGQNVTFRCDPISEHNRLYWYRQTLGQGPEFLTYFQNEAQLEKSRLLSDRFSAERPKGSFSTLEIQRTEQGDSAMYLCASRLAGGNYEQYFGPGTRLTVT.